The clone carrying this TCR beta chain was seen more than once but under ten times. The target antigen is unknown. CDR3 length: 18 amino acids. V lost 4 bases and J lost 3, with 24 bases in between. Germline CDR1 SGHRS, CDR2 YFSETQ. The sample belongs to a study of T cells after yellow fever vaccination. Broader study findings: Peak timing came faster in the weaker secondary response, day 5 versus 15. FACS-sorted repertoires might harbor abundant contaminating clonotypes from the bulk population.

Via MiXCR, TCRdb re-called the 5' RACE reads, giving one row per CDR3 protein. Of some 200,000 distinct CDR3 sequences in the sample, 11% were seen once. The chain is built from TRBV5-1 and TRBJ2-3; maybe TRBD2 (7 bases). This clonotype was obtained from a man between 18 and 35 years old who received the YFV17D yellow fever vaccine. The specimen comprised CD8+ T cells sorted from PBMCs, sampled 15 days after the yellow fever booster vaccination. The CDR3 spells CASSGSPVTGGRTDTQYF. As DNA, the CDR3 is TGCGCCAGCAGCGGAAGCCCCGTAACGGGGGGCCGTACAGATACGCAGTATTTT.